Listed below are T cell receptor beta chains from one sample, sequenced in a study of shared clonotypes between healthy human individuals. Method: immunoSEQ multiplex PCR; TCRdb's copy keeps in-frame clones and lacks some. The top ten clones hold about 1% of a sample with over a million clones, approximately 97% of them seen once. The sequencing sample was made of naive CD4+ T cells sorted from blood. All receptors come from a man aged 25-45 years in good health. The CDR3 runs from the conserved cysteine through the conserved F or W. A D gene is named only where the DNA matches it firmly. Size is omitted from some rows. Given values are once, few, many or a class for expanded clones.

d_call	clone_size	v_call	j_call	cdr3_aa	cdr3_nt
TRBD2	-	TRBV27	TRBJ2-7	CASSYLAGGHEQYF	TGTGCCAGCAGTTACTTAGCGGGAGGGCACGAGCAGTACTTC
-	-	TRBV5-1	TRBJ2-2	CASSLASVGPVRTENTGELFF	TGCGCCAGCAGCTTGGCATCGGTCGGGCCCGTTCGGACAGAGAACACCGGGGAGCTGTTTTTT
-	once	TRBV9	TRBJ1-1	CASSAGPIMNTEAFF	TGTGCCAGCAGCGCGGGACCCATAATGAACACTGAAGCTTTCTTT
TRBD2	-	TRBV27	TRBJ2-7	CASEKMGRESLSYEQYF	TGTGCCAGCGAAAAAATGGGGCGGGAGAGCCTATCCTACGAGCAGTACTTC
-	-	TRBV28	TRBJ2-3	CASIGGTTDTQYF	TGTGCCAGCATCGGGGGCACTACAGATACGCAGTATTTT
-	once	TRBV21-1	TRBJ1-5	CASSKVGGLDPYSNQPQHF	TGTGCCAGCAGCAAAGTAGGGGGTCTTGACCCTTATAGCAATCAGCCCCAGCATTTT
-	-	TRBV5-6	TRBJ1-5	CASSLGGSNSNQPQHF	TGTGCCAGCAGCTTGGGAGGATCTAATAGCAATCAGCCCCAGCATTTT
-	-	TRBV9	TRBJ2-3	CASSVVGHTDTQYF	TGTGCCAGCAGCGTAGTAGGACACACAGATACGCAGTATTTT
-	-	TRBV5-1	TRBJ2-5	CASSRDQQETQYF	TGCGCCAGCAGTCGGGACCAGCAAGAGACCCAGTACTTC
TRBD2	-	TRBV14	TRBJ2-1	CASSQTSGRPYNEQFF	TGTGCCAGCAGCCAGACTAGCGGGAGGCCCTACAATGAGCAGTTCTTC
TRBD2	-	TRBV7-9	TRBJ2-7	CASSLMGMTSDEQYF	TGTGCCAGCAGCTTAATGGGTATGACTAGCGACGAGCAGTACTTC
TRBD2	-	TRBV5-8	TRBJ2-2	CASSLLSGRVWTGELFF	TGTGCCAGCAGCTTGCTTAGCGGGAGAGTGTGGACCGGGGAGCTGTTTTTT
-	-	TRBV11-3	TRBJ2-2	CASSPRTGELFF	TGTGCCAGCAGCCCTCGCACCGGGGAGCTGTTTTTT
-	once	TRBV4-2	TRBJ1-3	CASSQVRDSGNTIYF	TGTGCCAGCAGCCAAGTGAGGGACTCTGGAAACACCATATATTTT
-	-	TRBV5-5	TRBJ1-5	CASSLEGGRGSNQPQHF	TGTGCCAGCAGCTTGGAGGGGGGTCGGGGCTCCAATCAGCCCCAGCATTTT
-	once	TRBV28	TRBJ2-5	CASSQISGGEGETQYF	TGTGCCAGCAGCCAAATTAGCGGAGGAGAGGGAGAGACCCAGTACTTC
-	-	TRBV28	TRBJ2-7	CASSFGRAAIYEQYF	TGTGCCAGCAGTTTTGGTCGTGCGGCCATCTACGAGCAGTACTTC
-	few	TRBV5-1	TRBJ2-5	CASSLDGGSETQYF	TGCGCCAGCAGCTTGGATGGCGGTTCGGAGACCCAGTACTTC
TRBD2	-	TRBV6-7	TRBJ2-1	CARGGSPYNEQFF	TGTGCCAGGGGGGGGAGTCCCTACAATGAGCAGTTCTTC
-	-	TRBV5-5	TRBJ2-5	CASSSLSETQYF	TGTGCCAGCAGCTCGCTCTCGGAGACCCAGTACTTC
-	-	TRBV27	TRBJ1-3	CASSIGVAGNTIYF	TGTGCCAGCAGTATCGGGGTGGCAGGAAACACCATATATTTT
TRBD2	-	TRBV4-3	TRBJ2-1	CASSRTRSGRAPWNEQFF	TGCGCCAGCAGCCGCACCAGGAGCGGGAGGGCCCCCTGGAATGAGCAGTTCTTC
TRBD2	once	TRBV27	TRBJ2-5	CASSRPGGETQYF	TGTGCCAGCAGTCGTCCGGGGGGAGAGACCCAGTACTTC
TRBD1	-	TRBV25-1	TRBJ2-7	CASTPGTGNEQYF	TGTGCCAGCACCCCCGGGACAGGGAACGAGCAGTACTTC
TRBD2	-	TRBV7-9	TRBJ2-1	CASSFGLADNEQFF	TGTGCCAGCAGCTTTGGACTAGCGGACAATGAGCAGTTCTTC
-	-	TRBV9	TRBJ1-1	CASTRGGPNTEAFF	TGTGCCAGCACAAGGGGGGGACCGAACACTGAAGCTTTCTTT
-	-	TRBV6-5	TRBJ2-7	CATLGRSPSYEQYF	TGTGCCACATTGGGCCGGTCTCCCTCCTACGAGCAGTACTTC
TRBD2	-	TRBV28	TRBJ2-2	CASSTSLAGLTGELFF	TGTGCCAGCAGTACTTCACTAGCGGGATTGACCGGGGAGCTGTTTTTT
TRBD1	-	TRBV18	TRBJ1-5	CASSGQGMLQPQHF	TGTGCCAGCTCGGGACAGGGAATGCTCCAGCCCCAGCATTTT
-	-	TRBV7-6	TRBJ1-3	CASSLVNSRNSGNTIYF	TGTGCCAGCAGCTTAGTAAATAGTCGGAACTCTGGAAACACCATATATTTT
TRBD2	-	TRBV25-1	TRBJ2-1	CASSKLAGAFRDEQFF	TGTGCCAGCAGTAAACTAGCGGGAGCTTTCCGGGATGAGCAGTTCTTC
-	-	TRBV2	TRBJ2-5	CASSERTAEETQYF	TGTGCCAGCAGTGAAAGGACGGCCGAAGAGACCCAGTACTTC
-	-	TRBV5-6	TRBJ2-1	CASRAVSYNEQFF	TGTGCCAGCCGGGCGGTTTCCTACAATGAGCAGTTCTTC
-	once	TRBV29-1	TRBJ2-5	CSVSSLRAQETQYF	TGCAGCGTGAGCAGTCTTAGGGCCCAAGAGACCCAGTACTTC
TRBD1	-	TRBV9	TRBJ1-4	CASSTGEGGEKLFF	TGTGCCAGCAGCACAGGGGAGGGGGGTGAAAAACTGTTTTTT
TRBD2	-	TRBV10-1	TRBJ2-3	CASSDRLAGERGTDTQYF	TGCGCCAGCAGTGATAGGCTAGCGGGAGAAAGAGGCACAGATACGCAGTATTTT
TRBD2	-	TRBV6-5	TRBJ2-7	CASGFASGIGYEQYF	TGTGCCAGCGGATTCGCTAGCGGGATAGGCTACGAGCAGTACTTC
TRBD2	-	TRBV7-9	TRBJ2-7	CASSLEDGRPSEQYF	TGTGCCAGCAGCTTAGAAGACGGGAGGCCTAGCGAGCAGTACTTC
TRBD1	-	TRBV29-1	TRBJ2-1	CSITRGPNEQFF	TGCAGCATTACTAGGGGGCCCAATGAGCAGTTCTTC
-	-	TRBV5-5	TRBJ2-5	CASRGGGSLQETQYF	TGTGCCAGCAGAGGAGGGGGGAGCCTCCAAGAGACCCAGTACTTC
-	-	TRBV2	TRBJ2-5	CASRPGQYQETQYF	TGTGCCAGCAGGCCAGGACAGTACCAAGAGACCCAGTACTTC
-	-	TRBV7-9	TRBJ2-7	CASSLDGGRREQYF	TGTGCCAGCAGCTTAGACGGCGGGCGGCGCGAGCAGTACTTC
TRBD2	-	TRBV6-6	TRBJ2-7	CASSHSTSGAYEQYF	TGTGCCAGCAGCCACTCTACTAGCGGAGCCTACGAGCAGTACTTC